What follows are 2 T cell receptor beta chains derived from one specimen sequenced in a study of CD8+CD57+ T cells in acquired aplastic anemia. The TCR beta profiling, which covered VDJ combination and CDR3 sequence, was carried out using genomic DNA as the template. MiXCR was run by TCRdb on the reads, yielding one entry per CDR3 protein. The repertoire consists of more than 250,000 distinct CDR3 sequences, with less than 85% occurring once and the leading ten covering about two fifths. Flow cytometry had shown expanded CD8+CD57+ cells in the patients chosen for sequencing. Specimen: sorted CD4+, CD8+, or CD8+CD57+ T cells (not recorded which) from PBMCs. Receptors were obtained from a human donor with aplastic anemia.

CDR3: CASSSTENEQYV. DNA of the CDR3: TGCGCCAGCAGCTCGACCGAGAATGAGCAGTACGTC. The chain recombines TRBV11-2 with TRBJ2-7; D is uncertain. The CDR3 covers 12 residues. CDR1 is SGHAT, CDR2 FQNNGV, per germline.

As concerns this clonotype: Sequence at one end of the junction differs from germline and may be a read error. The chain carries TRBV7-9 and TRBJ2-5; D call uncertain. The V gene's germline CDR1 is SEHNR and CDR2 FQNEAQ (reference sequence). This CDR3 comprises 14 residues. The CDR3 reads CATSSANPQETQYF. The CDR3 bases are TGTGCCACCAGCAGCGCTAATCCGCAAGAGACTCAGTACTTC.